This TCR beta chain was observed in a study of cytomegalovirus exposure and HLA in healthy donors. Study-wide findings and caveats: Earlier findings revealed that most TCR beta V segments proved productive either about 87% or about 30% of the time. When analyzed later, the rates of TCR association showed variation by HLA locus, with DRB1 the most and HLA-C the fewest.

V was clipped by 2 bases and J by 2 bases, with 4 bases between them. This CDR3 region has 12 residues. Per germline, CDR1 GTSNPN and CDR2 SVGIG (reference sequence). Concerning this clone itself: Its specificity is unknown.

Vbeta (60) and Jbeta (13) primers were used in the PCR. Here immunoSEQ multiplex PCR was the method, and the copy in TCRdb shows in-frame clones only, minus some. The sample lists around 120,000 clones, 70% to 80% seen once, with more than 1.5% in the top ten. This sequence was found in a woman between 18 and 29 years old in good health and CMV-seronegative. The material sequenced was PBMCs. The chain uses TRBV30 and TRBJ1-3; D is unclear. The CDR3 is CAWSNTGNTIYF. The CDR3 DNA is TGTGCCTGGAGTAATACTGGAAACACCATATATTTT.